The 25 T cell receptor beta chains presented below share a single source sample, sequenced in a study of post-analysis software for immune sequencing data. Unique molecular identifiers were carried by the TCR beta cDNA libraries. MiXCR, applied by TCRdb to the PCR reads, yields one record per CDR3 protein. The sample carries around 700,000 distinct CDR3 sequences, 59% recorded once. Their recognized antigens are unknown. General study points: Five TRBV segments were significantly more frequent in patients than in controls. TRBV5-6, TRBV5-1 and TRBV20-1 were among these segments.

Sample: blood. The receptors were gathered from a girl aged 2 to 9 with multiple sclerosis.

The chain couples TRBV12-3 or TRBV12-4 to TRBJ2-5, with 8 bases that match TRBD2. The CDR3 runs 15 residues. With 3 bases clipped from V and 0 bases from J, the junction kept 3 bases outside the gene matches. The CDR3 spells CASSFQRGNQETQYF. The CDR3, as DNA: TGTGCCAGCAGTTTCCAGCGGGGGAACCAAGAGACCCAGTACTTC.

The chain combines TRBV7-2 with TRBJ1-2, with D possibly matching TRBD1 (5 bases). V lost 1 base to trimming and J lost 3 bases, with 15 bases between them. The CDR3 has 16 residues. Looked up from germline, CDR1 is SGHTA and CDR2 is FQGNSA. The CDR3: CASSLGQGRSDYGYTF. CDR3 nucleotide sequence: TGTGCCAGCAGCTTAGGTCAGGGTAGATCGGACTATGGCTACACCTTC.

This clonotype has just one count. The rearrangement joins TRBV4-3 to TRBJ2-7; D perhaps matches TRBD1 (6 bases). V lost 0 bases to trimming and J lost 7 bases, with 19 bases between them. Per germline, CDR1 LGHNA and CDR2 YSLEER. The CDR3 is 16 amino acids. The CDR3: CASSQEGLLRDNEQYF. The CDR3 coding sequence is TGCGCCAGCAGCCAAGAGGGCTTGCTTAGGGACAATGAGCAGTACTTC.

This clonotype appeared a few times. This chain uses TRBV10-2 with TRBJ1-1; no clear D gene. The length of the CDR3 is 14 residues. Trimming pared 9 bases from V and 1 base from J, leaving 15 bases between. Germline V gives CDR1 WSHSY, CDR2 SAAADI. CDR3 loop: CASHERRGNTEAFF. For the CDR3, the DNA is TGCGCCAGTCACGAACGAAGAGGGAACACTGAAGCTTTCTTT.

The genes are TRBV4-2 and TRBJ2-4, with D maybe TRBD2 (6 bases). The V end was cut by 3 bases, the J end by 3 bases, with 12 bases between. The germline V gene has CDR1 LGHNA and CDR2 YNFKEQ. This CDR3 is built from 15 residues. CDR3 DNA sequence: TGTGCCAGCAGCCAGGGGGGAGCGGACAAAAACATTCAGTACTTC. Its protein product is CASSQGGADKNIQYF.

This chain uses TRBV7-9 with TRBJ2-3; 9 positions agree with TRBD2. V dropped 2 bases and J dropped 3; count of bases not matched to a gene: 12. The CDR3 is made up of 18 amino acids. CDR1 SEHNR and CDR2 FQNEAQ come from the germline V gene (reference sequence). CDR3 bases: TGTGCCAGCAGCTTACTGGGCGGGGGGGCCGGAGGTACAGATACGCAGTATTTT. Protein: CASSLLGGGAGGTDTQYF. Complete variable domain (other parts from reference TRBV7-9 and TRBJ2-3): DTGVSQNPRHKITKRGQNVTFRCDPISEHNRLYWYRQTLGQGPEFLTYFQNEAQLEKSRLLSDRFSAERPKGSFSTLEIQRTEQGDSAMYLCASSLLGGGAGGTDTQYFGPGTRLTVL.

This clonotype was recorded a few times. The chain employs TRBV7-9 and TRBJ2-1; either TRBD1 or TRBD2 may supply D (5 bases each). The CDR3 runs to 14 residues. Looked up from germline, CDR1 is SEHNR and CDR2 is FQNEAQ (reference sequence). Trimming took off 5 bases at V and 7 bases at J, with 15 bases between the two ends. The CDR3 region is CASSPERGRNEQFF. As DNA, the CDR3 is TGTGCCAGCAGCCCCGAGAGGGGAAGGAATGAGCAGTTCTTC.

The chain employs TRBV20-1 and TRBJ1-2, with 7 bases that match TRBD1. The CDR3 spans 13 residues. Trimming removed 7 bases from V and 0 bases from J; junction bases left unmatched: 5. Germline loops: CDR1 DFQATT, CDR2 SNEGSKA (reference sequence). The CDR3 sequence is CSVSGTANYGYTF. The CDR3 region has the DNA TGCAGTGTTTCAGGGACAGCTAACTATGGCTACACCTTC.

The CDR3: CASSLTGGGSGEKLFF. The DNA of the CDR3 is TGTGCCAGCAGTTTAACTGGGGGCGGTAGCGGTGAAAAACTGTTTTTT. This chain links TRBV27 with TRBJ1-4; the D gene is possibly TRBD1 (6 bases). This CDR3 has 16 amino acids. CDR1 and CDR2 from the germline V gene are MNHEY and SMNVEV (reference sequence). Trimming removed 2 bases at V and 7 bases at J, with 17 bases between.

This sequence joins TRBV12-3 or TRBV12-4 and TRBJ2-5; tentative D call: TRBD1 (5 bases). The J call may be incorrect, as the DNA end agrees better with TRBJ2-7. This CDR3 spans 15 amino acids. CDR3 sequence: CASSFLQGGPHEQYF. CDR3 DNA: TGTGCCAGCAGTTTTCTCCAGGGCGGCCCCCACGAGCAGTACTTC.

V and J are TRBV12-3 or TRBV12-4 and TRBJ1-5; D perhaps matches TRBD1 (6 bases). V was clipped by 1 base and J by 3 bases, with 10 bases between them. This CDR3 is 15 amino acids long. The CDR3 DNA sequence: TGTGCCAGCAGTTTAGGGGGGGGCAACAATCAGCCCCAGCATTTT. As protein: CASSLGGGNNQPQHF.

Concerning this clonotype itself: A junction boundary mismatches the germline segment, possibly from a read error. This chain connects TRBV13 to TRBJ2-5; TRBD1 matches at 7 bases. This CDR3 contains 16 residues. Germline assignment: CDR1 PRHDT and CDR2 FYEKMQ (reference sequence). CDR3 in amino acids: CTSSLPPGTEGKTQYF. In nucleotides, the CDR3 is TGTACCAGCAGCCTTCCCCCCGGGACAGAGGGGAAGACCCAGTACTTC.

Concerning this clonotype: The junction differs from germline at one of its ends, possibly a read error. The rearrangement uses TRBV5-1 and TRBJ2-5; D is ambiguous. Per the germline V gene, CDR1 is SGHRS and CDR2 is YFSETQ. This CDR3 is built from 12 residues. The CDR3 is CVSSYGQETQYF. The CDR3 coding sequence is TGCGTCAGCAGCTACGGACAAGAGACCCAGTACTTC.

The V and J genes are TRBV7-2 and TRBJ2-3, with 16 bases lining up with TRBD2. Germline V CDR1 and CDR2: SGHTA, FQGNSA. There are 17 residues in the CDR3. V was pared by 5 bases and J by 1 base, with 3 bases of the junction left unmatched. Here the CDR3 reads CASSGTSGGGRTDTQYF. The CDR3 region has the DNA TGTGCCAGCAGCGGGACTAGCGGGGGGGGACGCACAGATACGCAGTATTTT.

The genes are TRBV10-3 and TRBJ1-1; 8 nucleotides line up with TRBD1. After removal of 11 bases from V and 3 bases from J, the junction contained 11 bases not matched to a gene. The CDR3 is made up of 14 amino acids. Germline V gene lookup returns CDR1 ENHRY and CDR2 SYGVKD. CDR3 protein: CAGGNDRGHTEAFF. CDR3 nucleotide sequence: TGTGCCGGGGGGAATGACAGGGGTCACACTGAAGCTTTCTTT.

The V and J genes are TRBV4-1 and TRBJ2-2, with 10 bases lining up with TRBD1. V trimming: 4 bases; J trimming: 1 base; junction bases outside the gene matches: 12. This CDR3 spans 19 amino acids. Germline-derived CDR1 and CDR2 are MGHRA and YSYEKL. The CDR3 spells CASSLPGGDRGQNTGELFF. CDR3 nucleotides: TGCGCCAGCAGCCTCCCGGGGGGGGACAGGGGACAGAACACCGGGGAGCTGTTTTTT.

The rearrangement links TRBV11-2 to TRBJ2-1; 7 positions agree with TRBD1. CDR1 and CDR2 from the germline V gene are SGHAT and FQNNGV. The CDR3 is made up of 16 amino acids. Trimming removed 5 bases from V and 0 bases from J; junction bases left unmatched: 7. This CDR3 is CASSTRGTTSYNEQFF. CDR3 bases: TGTGCCAGCAGCACCAGGGGGACAACCTCCTACAATGAGCAGTTCTTC.

V and J are TRBV5-1 and TRBJ1-6; D is unclear. The V gene's germline CDR1 is SGHRS and CDR2 YFSETQ. The CDR3 extends over 14 amino acids. Trimming shortened V by 0 bases and J by 9 bases, and 10 bases separated the two germline ends. CDR3 nucleotide sequence: TGCGCCAGCAGCTTGGCCGTCGATGGTTCACCCCTCCACTTT. Amino acids: CASSLAVDGSPLHF.

This clonotype was found a few times. The chain joins TRBV5-1 to TRBJ1-2; 9 nucleotides agree with TRBD1. The length of the CDR3 is 14 residues. The J segment lost 3 bases and the V segment lost 4 bases, leaving 4 bases of the junction unmatched. Germline V gene data show CDR1 as SGHRS and CDR2 as YFSETQ. The CDR3 spells CASSITGGDYGYTF. CDR3 in DNA: TGCGCCAGCAGCATTACAGGGGGCGACTATGGCTACACCTTC.

This clonotype was seen a handful of times. The chain couples TRBV10-3 to TRBJ2-2; tentative D call: TRBD1 (7 bases). This CDR3 contains 14 residues. From germline, CDR1 is ENHRY and CDR2 SYGVKD. Trimming took 7 bases from V and 6 from J, leaving 15 bases between them. In nucleotides, the CDR3 is TGTGCCATCAACCCCGGAGGGGGCTCCGGGGAGCTGTTTTTT. It translates to CAINPGGGSGELFF.

The chain uses TRBV20-1 and TRBJ2-5; maybe TRBD2 (6 bases). The CDR3 is 14 residues long. Trimming shortened V by 3 bases and J by 1 base, and 12 bases separated the two germline ends. Germline lookup yields CDR1 DFQATT and CDR2 SNEGSKA (reference sequence). CDR3 sequence reads: CSARVAGLQETQYF. Here the CDR3 DNA reads TGCAGTGCTAGGGTGGCGGGGCTCCAAGAGACCCAGTACTTC.

The chain uses TRBV20-1 and TRBJ1-2; D uncertain. The CDR3 is made up of 12 amino acids. The V end was cut by 2 bases, the J end by 7 bases, with 11 bases between. Germline CDR1 and CDR2: DFQATT and SNEGSKA (reference sequence). This CDR3 is CSARMKEGGYTF. CDR3 in DNA: TGCAGTGCTAGAATGAAAGAGGGTGGCTACACCTTC.

The chain recombines TRBV12-3 or TRBV12-4 with TRBJ2-7; 12 bases align to TRBD2. With 5 bases clipped from V and 6 bases from J, the junction kept 5 bases outside the gene matches. The CDR3 sequence is 14 residues long. The CDR3 coding sequence is TGTGCCAGCAGTCCACTAGCGGGAGGTATCGAGCAGTACTTC. Protein: CASSPLAGGIEQYF.

Note on this clonotype: This sequence may be a read error, since a much larger clone differs from it by one base. The V call is TRBV12-3 or TRBV12-4, the J call TRBJ2-1; D is perhaps TRBD1 (6 bases). With the DNA end fitting TRBJ2-7 better, the J assignment may be wrong. The CDR3 spans 13 residues. CDR3: CASSTGTSYEQYF. In DNA, the CDR3 is TGTGCCAGCAGCACAGGGACGTCCTACGAGCAGTACTTC.

The V gene is TRBV6-4, the J gene TRBJ2-3, with D possibly TRBD2 on 7 matching bases. Per germline, CDR1 MRHNA and CDR2 SNTAGT. The CDR3 covers 17 residues. The ends were cut back, 3 bases at V and 2 bases at J, with 18 bases in the middle. CDR3 residues: CASSESSRGPFTDTQYF. Written as DNA, the CDR3 is TGTGCCAGCAGTGAGTCATCGCGGGGGCCCTTCACAGATACGCAGTATTTT.